The present entry profiles one T cell receptor beta chain with its context. Its antigen remains unidentified. Base qualities are not recorded, but no much larger clone differs from it by a single base. This sample is part of a study of shared clonotypes between healthy human individuals (TCRdb year 2020). Some background on the complete study: The cohort included a few men and a couple of women between 18 and 49 years of age. Per donor, three plates each were used for CD4 naive and CD4 memory, two for CD8 naive, and one for CD8 memory. Different laboratories and diverse techniques were used to prepare libraries and sequence TCR repertoires, to increase sequencing depth and limit assay-specific biases. Between about 0.94 and 8.9 billion PBMCs per donor were obtained by leukapheresis. Blood TCR repertoires of five healthy adults were deeply sequenced to estimate repertoire size and the extent of clonotype sharing between individuals.

Using the deep immunoSEQ assay, TCR CDR3 regions were amplified from genomic DNA by multiplex PCR. Extracted genomic DNA from each cell subset was spread evenly across all wells of several immunoSEQ 96-well plates, with each plate serving as a replicate. Each replicate PCR for sorted subsets received 200 ng genomic DNA, equal to roughly 33,000 T cell genomes. Purified libraries were quantified with a Qubit 3.0 fluorometer, sized on a Bioanalyzer 2100, and re-quantified with the KAPA Library Quantification kit. Each immunoSEQ 96-well plate was sequenced on its own single-read 150-cycle Illumina NextSeq 550 flow cell. In the original analysis: Because the immunoSEQ output included only junctional sequences and no quality scores, the filtering could not be the same as the filtering used for full-length reads. To assign V/J genes and CDR3, sequences were annotated against IMGT germline references using PyIR, a Python wrapper for IgBLAST v1.9. Reads with weak V/J assignments (E-value above 1e-6), missing CDR3, stop codons, out-of-frame junctions, or ambiguous translated residues were removed. V3J clonotypes were defined by identical inferred V gene, J gene, and CDR3 amino acid sequence. The percentage overlap between two repertoires was calculated by dividing the number of shared unique clonotypes by the size of the smaller repertoire. Richness of each repertoire was evaluated using RTK rarefaction, the Chao1 estimator, and Recon v2.1 estimates of unobserved clonotypes. Generation probabilities for all TCRbeta clonotypes obtained by the gDNA method from a few donors were computed using OLGA. In TCRdb, the immuneACCESS table is reduced to in-frame sequences with V and J assigned. These tables do not hold every clone; where another copy was compared, an unresolved V gene accounts for under half, and the others remain unexplained. The V and J calls and clone size were taken over from that table, and D and trimming were inferred from the DNA. Recorded for this sample are some 2,000,000 clones; about 95% of them occurred a single time. About 1.1% of the sample is taken by the ten largest.

Study-level results and caveats: Pairwise subsampling indicated that sequencing depth was expected to affect the degree of clonotype sharing among donors. Across several donors, roughly 5.1% of naive CD4, around 3.5% of naive CD8, 2% to 2.5% of memory CD4, and approximately 0.42% of memory CD8 clonotypes were shared. Because the study included a small number of donors, the genetic and exposure-history diversity represented was limited. Rarefaction of sorted-subset datasets indicated incomplete sequencing despite the large sequencing depth. Only blood was sampled, and tissue TCR repertoires likely differ from those in blood. Compared with non-shared clonotypes, the clonotypes found in all four sorted-subset donors had higher generation probabilities. Naive subsets generally had larger estimated clonotype richness than memory subsets.

CD8 naive samples were CD45RO-negative cells positively selected for CCR7, giving a CD45RA+CCR7+ population that excluded TemRA cells. Donors were healthy HIV-negative adults with no recently reported acute infections or vaccinations. Every donor was a Caucasian adult living in Nashville, Tennessee, USA. Blood was collected by leukapheresis, and PBMCs were isolated by Ficoll-Histopaque density gradient centrifugation and then cryopreserved in liquid nitrogen vapor phase. Analytical flow cytometry was used to check the purity and quantity of every magnetically sorted T cell population. From each sorted fraction, genomic DNA was isolated and quantified by UV absorbance on a Nanodrop 2000c. The CDR3 sequence holds 12 residues, the cysteine and phenylalanine included. The entry retains the CDR3 DNA only, 36 bases that are in frame from base 1. The germline V gene encodes CDR1 MGHRA and CDR2 YSYEKL. V lost 2 bases and J lost 8 bases; the stretch between them is 8 bases long.

The rearranged chain carries TRBV4-1 and TRBJ2-3, with no D gene named confidently. The sequence was obtained from a young man in good health. Source material: naive CD8+ T cells sorted from blood. This specimen's cell subset or site label, per the study, means: CD45RA+CCR7+. The CDR3 amino acid sequence is: CASSQPDGTQYF. The nucleotides read TGCGCCAGCAGCCAACCCGACGGTACGCAGTATTTT.